The clone carrying this T cell receptor beta chain was counted a few times. What it binds is unknown. Germline CDR1 and CDR2: MDHEN and SYDVKM. This CDR3 region has 15 residues. After removal of 4 bases from V and 4 bases from J, the junction contained 7 bases not matched to a gene. Amplification used 60 Vbeta primers and 13 Jbeta primers. Generated by immunoSEQ multiplex PCR, the TCRdb table keeps only in-frame clones and is missing some. The table shows approximately 88,000 clones, with roughly 80% occurring only once. These data come from a study of cytomegalovirus exposure and HLA in healthy donors. Findings and limits, study-wide: Several V segments, TRBV6-2 and TRBV6-3 among them, could not be told apart and were dropped.

The TCR comes from a man aged 50-59 years in good health and CMV-seropositive. The rearrangement links TRBV28 to TRBJ2-7; 10 bases are shared with TRBD1. Source material: PBMCs. CDR3 bases: TGTGCCAGCAGTTATGCGGGGGGACAGGGGTACGAGCAGTACTTC. It is translated as CASSYAGGQGYEQYF.